The clone carrying this T cell receptor (beta chain) has more than one count but fewer than ten. MiXCR was run by TCRdb on the 5' RACE reads, yielding one entry per CDR3 protein. The sample has approximately 500,000 distinct CDR3 sequences, approximately 16% seen once; the top ten hold about 0.47%. Germline V CDR1 and CDR2: SQVTM, ANQGSEA. V gave up 3 bases and J gave up 0 bases, with 21 bases separating them. CDR3 size: 18 residues. The record originates from a study of identical twins. In addition, the sample was reused for a study of yellow fever vaccine responses in identical twins.

V is TRBV29-1 and J is TRBJ1-5, with D unresolved. The sample was CD4+ T cells sorted from blood. The sequence came from a woman under 30 in good health. The CDR3 region is CSVDGPNAVTYSNQPQHF. CDR3 DNA: TGCAGCGTTGATGGTCCAAATGCGGTTACATATAGCAATCAGCCCCAGCATTTT.